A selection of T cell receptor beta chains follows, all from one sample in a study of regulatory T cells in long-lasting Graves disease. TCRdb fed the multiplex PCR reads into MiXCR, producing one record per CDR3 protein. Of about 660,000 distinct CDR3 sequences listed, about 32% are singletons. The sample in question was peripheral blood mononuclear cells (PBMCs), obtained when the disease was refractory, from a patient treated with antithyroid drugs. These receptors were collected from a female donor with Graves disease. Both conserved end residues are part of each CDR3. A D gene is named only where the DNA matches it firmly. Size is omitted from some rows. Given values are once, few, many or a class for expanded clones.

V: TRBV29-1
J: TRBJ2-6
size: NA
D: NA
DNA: TGCAGCGTTGTCCCGGCCTCCTCTGGGGCCAACGTCCTGACTTTC
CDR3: CSVVPASSGANVLTF

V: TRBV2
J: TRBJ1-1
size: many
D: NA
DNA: TGTGCCAGCAGTGAAAGGGTGAACACTGAAGCTTTCTTT
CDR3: CASSERVNTEAFF

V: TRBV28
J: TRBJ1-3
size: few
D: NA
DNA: TGTGCCAGCAGTTTCTCTAGGACGCTTGGAAACACCATATATTTT
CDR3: CASSFSRTLGNTIYF

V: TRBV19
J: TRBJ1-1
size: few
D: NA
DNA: TGTGCCAGTAGTATCCGCGAAGGGCGGAACACTGAAGCTTTCTTT
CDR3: CASSIREGRNTEAFF

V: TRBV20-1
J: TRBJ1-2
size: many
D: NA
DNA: TGCAGTGCTAGAGATGAAGGCGGTCTTCGCTACACCTTC
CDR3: CSARDEGGLRYTF

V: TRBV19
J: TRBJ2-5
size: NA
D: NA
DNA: TGTGCCAGTACCTGGGGGGCTGGACCCCAAGAGACCCAGTACTTC
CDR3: CASTWGAGPQETQYF

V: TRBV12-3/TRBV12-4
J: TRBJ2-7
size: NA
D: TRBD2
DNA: TGTGCCAGCAGCCAATTAGCGGGAGGGCCTGGCGAGCAGTACTTC
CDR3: CASSQLAGGPGEQYF

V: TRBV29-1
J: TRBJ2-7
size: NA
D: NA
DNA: TGCAGCGCGGCAGGGTTATCCGACGAGCAGTACTTC
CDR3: CSAAGLSDEQYF

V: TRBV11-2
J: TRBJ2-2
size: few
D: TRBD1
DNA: TGTGCCAGCAGCAGCTACGCGAGGGGGCGCGGCACCGGGGAGCTGTTTTTT
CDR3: CASSSYARGRGTGELFF

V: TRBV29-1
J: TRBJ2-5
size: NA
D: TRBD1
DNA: TGCAGCGTTGACACAGGGGGCGGAGAGACCCAGTACTTC
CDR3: CSVDTGGGETQYF

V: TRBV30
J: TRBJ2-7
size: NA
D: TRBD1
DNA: TGTGCCTGGATGACAGGGGTCTCCTACGAGCAGTACTTC
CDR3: CAWMTGVSYEQYF

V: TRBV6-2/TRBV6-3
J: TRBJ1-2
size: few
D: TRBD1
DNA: TGTGCCAGCAGTTACTCTCGGACAGGGGGCGGCTATGGCTACACCTTC
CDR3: CASSYSRTGGGYGYTF

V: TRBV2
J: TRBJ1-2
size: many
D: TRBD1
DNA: TGTGCCAGCAGTGCAAGAGGGGGGACAGGGTTCGGCTACACCTTC
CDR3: CASSARGGTGFGYTF

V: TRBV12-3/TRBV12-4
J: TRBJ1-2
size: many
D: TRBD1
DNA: TGTGCCAGCAGGCGTGGTACAGGGGGCATTTATGGCTACACCTTC
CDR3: CASRRGTGGIYGYTF

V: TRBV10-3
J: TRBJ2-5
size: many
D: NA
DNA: TGTGCCATCAGTGTAGGGGAGACCCAGTACTTC
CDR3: CAISVGETQYF

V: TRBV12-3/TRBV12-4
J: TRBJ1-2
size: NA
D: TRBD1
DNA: TGTGCCAGCAGACCCCCCGGACAGGGGGCTCAGGAAGGTTCTGGCTACACCTTC
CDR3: CASRPPGQGAQEGSGYTF

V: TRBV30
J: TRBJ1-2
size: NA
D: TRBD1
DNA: TGTGCCTGGAGCCCCACAGGGGGCGCAGGGGGCTACACCTTC
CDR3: CAWSPTGGAGGYTF

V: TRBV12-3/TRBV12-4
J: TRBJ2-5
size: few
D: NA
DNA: TGTGCCAGCAGGGGGGTGGAAGAGACCCAGTACTTC
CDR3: CASRGVEETQYF

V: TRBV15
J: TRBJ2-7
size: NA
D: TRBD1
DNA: TGTGCCACCAGCAGCGACAGGGGCTACGAGCAGTACTTC
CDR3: CATSSDRGYEQYF

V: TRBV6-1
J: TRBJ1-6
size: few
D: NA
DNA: TGTGCCAGCAGACCAGGGCTGAATTCACCCCTCCACTTT
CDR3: CASRPGLNSPLHF

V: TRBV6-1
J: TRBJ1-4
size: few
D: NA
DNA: TGTGCCAGCAGTGAAGAGGCAGGGGTGGAAAAACTGTTTTTT
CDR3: CASSEEAGVEKLFF

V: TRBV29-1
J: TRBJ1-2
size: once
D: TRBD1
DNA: TGCAGCGTTGACAGGCCATCCGGACAGGGGGATAACTATGGCTACACCTTC
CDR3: CSVDRPSGQGDNYGYTF

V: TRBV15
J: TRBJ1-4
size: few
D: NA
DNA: TGTGCCACCAGCAGCAGCGTCAAGGCTGCCAATGAAAAACTGTTTTTT
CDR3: CATSSSVKAANEKLFF

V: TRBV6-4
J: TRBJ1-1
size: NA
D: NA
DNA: TGTGCCACCCACGCAAGACAGGTCGGCACTGAAGCTTTCTTT
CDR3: CATHARQVGTEAFF

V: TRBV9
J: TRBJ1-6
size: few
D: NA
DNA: TGTGCCAGCAGCGTAGGAAGCGAAACACCCCTCCACTTT
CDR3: CASSVGSETPLHF

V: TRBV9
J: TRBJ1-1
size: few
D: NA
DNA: TGTGCCAGCAGCGTAGAGTCGAACACTGAAGCTTTCTTT
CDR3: CASSVESNTEAFF

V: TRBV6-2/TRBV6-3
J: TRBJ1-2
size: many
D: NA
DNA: TGTGCCAGCAGGGGGGAGACAGTTGTTGACTATGGCTACACCTTC
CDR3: CASRGETVVDYGYTF

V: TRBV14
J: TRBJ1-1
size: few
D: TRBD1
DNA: TGTGCCAGCAGCCAAGAACAGGGGTTGGACACTGAAGCTTTCTTT
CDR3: CASSQEQGLDTEAFF

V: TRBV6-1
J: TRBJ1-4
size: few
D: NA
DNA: TGTGCCAGCACCCCCGGTCCAACTAATGAAAAACTGTTTTTT
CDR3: CASTPGPTNEKLFF

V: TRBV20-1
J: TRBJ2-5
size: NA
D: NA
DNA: TGCAGTGCTAGAGATATTCGTATGCAAGAGACCCAGTACTTC
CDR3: CSARDIRMQETQYF

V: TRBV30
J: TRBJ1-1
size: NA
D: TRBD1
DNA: TGTGCCTGGAGTGTACGGTCAGGGGGCACTGAAGCTTTCTTT
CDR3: CAWSVRSGGTEAFF

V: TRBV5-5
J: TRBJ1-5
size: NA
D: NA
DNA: TGTGCCAGCAGCTTATATCGGGGGTCGGGCAATCAGCCCCAGCATTTT
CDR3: CASSLYRGSGNQPQHF

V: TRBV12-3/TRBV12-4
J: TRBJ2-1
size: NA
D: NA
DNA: TGTGCCAGTAGTTTAAGGGGTAGGGACTACAATGAGCAGTTCTTC
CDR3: CASSLRGRDYNEQFF

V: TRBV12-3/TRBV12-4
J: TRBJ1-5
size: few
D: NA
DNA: TGTGCCAGCCGTCCTGGGAGGCAGCCCCAGCATTTT
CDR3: CASRPGRQPQHF

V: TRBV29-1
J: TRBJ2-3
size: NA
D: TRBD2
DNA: TGCAGCGTGATTGGACTAGCGGGTAACACAGATACGCAGTATTTT
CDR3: CSVIGLAGNTDTQYF

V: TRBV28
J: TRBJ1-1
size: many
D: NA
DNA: TGTGCCAGCAGTCCACGAACACCGAACACTGAAGCTTTCTTT
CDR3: CASSPRTPNTEAFF

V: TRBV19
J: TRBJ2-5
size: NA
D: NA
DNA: TGTGCCAGTAGCACCGTAGTTCAAGAGACCCAGTACTTC
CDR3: CASSTVVQETQYF